The 31 T cell receptor beta chains below all came from one sample that was sequenced in a study of preoperative IRX-2 immunotherapy in early breast cancer. Repertoires were generated with immunoSEQ multiplex PCR, while TCRdb's copy carries only in-frame clones and drops some. In the table there are over 60,000 clones, roughly 94% of which are singletons. As to treatment: preoperative locoregional IRX-2 cytokine immunotherapy. This sample was taken from a patient treated with IRX-2 immunotherapy. The receptors were gathered from a human donor with breast cancer.

The chain couples TRBV5-8 to TRBJ2-7, with TRBD2 identical over 9 bases. CDR1 is SGHTS and CDR2 is YDEGEE in the germline V gene. The CDR3 is 16 residues long. With 5 bases clipped from V and 0 bases from J, the junction kept 9 bases outside the gene matches. The CDR3 region has the DNA TGTGCCAGCAGTCCCCTAGCGGGACTTTCCTCCTACGAGCAGTACTTC. Translated, it gives CASSPLAGLSSYEQYF.

In this sample, this clone turned up once. V and J are TRBV27 and TRBJ1-4, with unresolved D. The V end lost 4 bases, the J end lost 10 bases, and 13 bases lay between the germline ends. There are 13 residues in the CDR3. Germline V gene lookup returns CDR1 MNHEY and CDR2 SMNVEV (reference sequence). The CDR3 bases are TGTGCCAGCAGTTGGGCTTCAGAGGGAAAACTGTTTTTT. It yields the protein CASSWASEGKLFF.

V and J are TRBV2 and TRBJ1-1; tentatively, D is TRBD1 (6 bases). CDR1 is SNHLY, CDR2 FYNNEI, per germline. Trimming removed 10 bases at V and 5 bases at J, with 20 bases between. There are 14 residues in the CDR3. The CDR3 sequence: CANSRSGAGTEAFF. The DNA of the CDR3 is TGTGCCAATAGTAGGTCAGGGGCGGGAACTGAAGCTTTCTTT.

The CDR3 here is CASSFPVGAGDTQYF. CDR3 in DNA: TGTGCCAGCAGCTTCCCAGTAGGGGCCGGAGATACGCAGTATTTT. V and J are TRBV7-2 and TRBJ2-3, with D tentatively TRBD1 (5 bases). CDR3 length equals 15 residues. The germline V and J ends were trimmed by 3 bases and 5 bases, with 15 bases remaining between them. CDR1 is SGHTA, CDR2 FQGNSA, per germline.

The CDR3 here is CASRKEAGETQYF. In nucleotides, the CDR3 is TGTGCCAGCCGGAAAGAAGCGGGGGAGACCCAGTACTTC. This sequence joins TRBV6-6 and TRBJ2-5, with TRBD2 matching 7 bases. The germline CDR1 and CDR2 sequences are MNHNY and SVGAGI (reference sequence). With V trimmed by 8 bases and J by 5 bases, 8 bases remained unmatched. This CDR3 is built from 13 residues.

The chain carries TRBV25-1 and TRBJ2-7; D may match TRBD1 or TRBD2 (5 bases each). The CDR3 is 15 amino acids. Trimming stripped 2 bases from V and 7 bases from J, with 18 bases between. Germline CDR1 reads MGHDK; CDR2 reads SYGVNS. DNA for the CDR3: TGTGCCAGCAGTGAACCGGGACCCTCACTAAGGGAGCAGTACTTC. Its translation: CASSEPGPSLREQYF.

This clone came up a few times. The gene calls are TRBV10-3 and TRBJ1-1, with 8 positions matching TRBD1. J lost 3 bases, V lost 6 bases, and 3 bases had no gene match. CDR3 size: 13 residues. Germline V gene data show CDR1 as ENHRY and CDR2 as SYGVKD. CDR3 nucleotide sequence: TGTGCCATCAGCGACAGGGGAGACACTGAAGCTTTCTTT. Amino acid sequence: CAISDRGDTEAFF.

The chain is built from TRBV28 and TRBJ2-1; 11 nucleotides match TRBD1. This CDR3 has 16 residues. The ends lost 3 bases at V and 6 bases at J; junction bases unmatched: 7. The germline V gene has CDR1 MDHEN and CDR2 SYDVKM. The CDR3 spells CASSFRGQGVGNEQFF. The DNA of the CDR3 is TGTGCCAGCAGTTTCCGGGGACAGGGGGTGGGCAATGAGCAGTTCTTC.

The chain has TRBV5-1 and TRBJ2-1; D not resolved. Trimming took 2 bases from V and 5 from J, leaving 17 bases between them. The CDR3 has 16 amino acids. Germline assignment: CDR1 SGHRS and CDR2 YFSETQ. CDR3 residues: CASSFSSLDPNNEQFF. The CDR3 coding sequence is TGCGCCAGCAGCTTTAGTTCGCTTGACCCGAACAATGAGCAGTTCTTC.

This chain connects TRBV19 to TRBJ1-5, with D possibly matching TRBD1 (6 bases). Germline CDR1 and CDR2: LNHDA and SQIVND (reference sequence). This CDR3 region has 15 residues. The V and J ends lost 4 bases and 7 bases respectively, with 17 bases between them. CDR3 sequence: CASSNLQGEWQPQHF. The DNA of the CDR3 is TGTGCCAGTAGTAACCTACAGGGAGAGTGGCAGCCCCAGCATTTT.

The chain has TRBV5-1 and TRBJ2-1; the D call may be TRBD1 or TRBD2 (5 bases each). Germline V gene lookup returns CDR1 SGHRS and CDR2 YFSETQ. The germline V and J ends were trimmed by 3 bases and 7 bases, with 14 bases remaining between them. This CDR3 is built from 14 residues. The CDR3 coding sequence is TGCGCCAGCAGCTGGGGGTTTAGAGTAAATGAGCAGTTCTTC. Translated: CASSWGFRVNEQFF.

The V call is TRBV7-8, the J call TRBJ2-7, with a possible D match to TRBD2 (6 bases). The CDR3 has 14 amino acids. Germline V gives CDR1 SGHVS, CDR2 FQNEAQ. V dropped 1 base and J dropped 7 bases, with 14 bases sitting between them. Written as DNA, the CDR3 is TGTGCCAGCAGCTTAGGGAGACTAGTGGGGGAGCAGTACTTC. Its protein is CASSLGRLVGEQYF.

This clone has just one count. The chain is built from TRBV30 and TRBJ2-7, with TRBD2 identical over 10 bases. V lost 5 bases, J lost 7 bases, and 11 bases stayed unmatched. Per the germline V gene, CDR1 is GTSNPN and CDR2 is SVGIG (reference sequence). The CDR3 spans 14 residues. The CDR3 region has the DNA TGTGCCTGGGTCCCCCGGCTAGCGGGAGATGAGCAGTACTTC. It is translated as CAWVPRLAGDEQYF.

The V gene is TRBV19, the J gene TRBJ2-7; D unresolved. Germline assignment: CDR1 LNHDA and CDR2 SQIVND (reference sequence). The CDR3 is 13 residues long. V gave up 6 bases and J gave up 3 bases, with 12 bases separating them. The CDR3 sequence is CASSLTSVYEQYF. Here the CDR3 DNA reads TGTGCCAGTAGCCTGACTTCCGTCTACGAGCAGTACTTC.

The chain couples TRBV5-1 to TRBJ2-1; 12 bases are a match to TRBD2. Germline V gene data show CDR1 as SGHRS and CDR2 as YFSETQ. After removal of 5 bases from V and 3 bases from J, the junction contained 3 bases not matched to a gene. The CDR3 totals 15 residues. DNA for the CDR3: TGCGCCAGCAGTCTAGCGGGAGGGATCTACAATGAGCAGTTCTTC. Its protein is CASSLAGGIYNEQFF.

This clone has only a few counts. V usage is TRBV11-2 and J usage is TRBJ2-7, with D possibly matching TRBD2 (5 bases). Trimming pared 4 bases from V and 0 bases from J, leaving 13 bases between. The CDR3 covers 15 residues. Germline CDR1 is SGHAT and CDR2 is FQNNGV. The CDR3 coding sequence is TGTGCCAGCAGCTCGCTAGCCCGGAGCTCCTACGAGCAGTACTTC. Protein sequence: CASSSLARSSYEQYF.

This clone turned up a few times. This chain connects TRBV7-3 to TRBJ1-2, with D perhaps matching TRBD1 (6 bases). The germline gives CDR1 SGHTA, CDR2 FQGTGA. This CDR3 has 13 residues. V was shortened by 5 bases and J by 2 bases, with 9 bases between the two germline ends. As DNA, the CDR3 is TGTGCCAGCAGCCCGGACAGCAACTATGGCTACACCTTC. Its translation: CASSPDSNYGYTF.

The CDR3 DNA is TGTGCCAGCTCGCTCCGGAGTGTACTCACAGATACGCAGTATTTT. It translates to CASSLRSVLTDTQYF. This chain connects TRBV18 to TRBJ2-3; D gene ambiguous. The CDR3 sequence is 15 residues long. The V gene's germline CDR1 is KGHSH and CDR2 LQKENI. V was cut by 6 bases and J by 2 bases, with 15 bases left in between.

This chain links TRBV7-2 with TRBJ2-3; unclear D gene. There are 16 residues in the CDR3. The V and J ends lost 1 base and 6 bases respectively, with 17 bases between them. Germline lookup yields CDR1 SGHTA and CDR2 FQGNSA. CDR3 sequence reads: CASSLGQLQAGDTQYF. CDR3 DNA sequence: TGTGCCAGCAGCTTAGGTCAGCTCCAGGCCGGTGATACGCAGTATTTT. The whole variable domain, filled in from reference TRBV7-2 and TRBJ2-3, reads GAGVSQSPSNKVTEKGKDVELRCDPISGHTALYWYRQSLGQGLEFLIYFQGNSAPDKSGLPSDRFSAERTGGSVSTLTIQRTQQEDSAVYLCASSLGQLQAGDTQYFGPGTRLTVL.

J is TRBJ1-5 and V is TRBV6-6, with 8 bases identical to TRBD1. This CDR3 spans 13 amino acids. V shed 7 bases, J shed 4 bases, and the junction held 3 bases outside the gene matches. Germline loops: CDR1 MNHNY, CDR2 SVGAGI (reference sequence). CDR3 protein: CASTTGGNQPQHF. DNA of the CDR3: TGTGCCAGCACCACAGGGGGGAATCAGCCCCAGCATTTT.

This chain uses TRBV18 with TRBJ1-4, with 7 bases identical to TRBD1. This CDR3 is 14 amino acids long. The trim removed 3 bases at V and 4 bases at J, leaving 2 bases unmatched. Germline V gene sequence: CDR1 KGHSH, CDR2 LQKENI. The CDR3 here is CASSPTGSNEKLFF. CDR3 DNA: TGTGCCAGCTCACCGACAGGGAGTAATGAAAAACTGTTTTTT. Full variable domain (outside the CDR3, taken from reference TRBV18 and TRBJ1-4): NAGVMQNPRHLVRRRGQEARLRCSPMKGHSHVYWYRQLPEEGLKFMVYLQKENIIDESGMPKERFSAEFPKEGPSILRIQQVVRGDSAAYFCASSPTGSNEKLFFGSGTQLSVL.

V is TRBV4-1 and J is TRBJ2-4; 8 bases fit TRBD1. V trimming: 0 bases; J trimming: 0 bases; junction bases outside the gene matches: 4. The germline V gene has CDR1 MGHRA and CDR2 YSYEKL. There are 17 residues in the CDR3. CDR3 amino acids: CASSQDGTGGAKNIQYF. The CDR3 coding sequence is TGCGCCAGCAGCCAAGATGGCACAGGGGGAGCCAAAAACATTCAGTACTTC.

The V and J genes are TRBV5-1 and TRBJ2-7; the D gene is possibly TRBD1 (5 bases). V gave up 1 base and J gave up 5 bases, with 16 bases separating them. Per the germline V gene, CDR1 is SGHRS and CDR2 is YFSETQ. The CDR3 length is 15 residues. DNA for the CDR3: TGCGCCAGCAGCTTGATTGCTGGCAGGGTGGACGAGCAGTACTTC. Translated: CASSLIAGRVDEQYF.

This clone was found once. This rearrangement joins TRBV28 to TRBJ1-3; 9 positions agree with TRBD1. This CDR3 has 17 residues. The J segment lost 0 bases and the V segment lost 2 bases, leaving 5 bases of the junction unmatched. CDR1 and CDR2 (germline): MDHEN, SYDVKM. The CDR3 bases are TGTGCCAGCAGTTTACCCGGGACAGGGTCCTCTGGAAACACCATATATTTT. This encodes CASSLPGTGSSGNTIYF. Based on the CDR3 plus reference TRBV28 and TRBJ1-3, the full variable domain is DVKVTQSSRYLVKRTGEKVFLECVQDMDHENMFWYRQDPGLGLRLIYFSYDVKMKEKGDIPEGYSVSREKKERFSLILESASTNQTSMYLCASSLPGTGSSGNTIYFGEGSWLTVV.

The V call is TRBV19, the J call TRBJ1-2; D is perhaps TRBD1 (6 bases). Germline V gene data show CDR1 as LNHDA and CDR2 as SQIVND (reference sequence). The CDR3 is 17 residues long. V was clipped by 1 base and J by 7 bases, with 22 bases between them. This CDR3 reads CASSIGGSMAGAGGYTF. The CDR3 coding sequence is TGTGCCAGTAGTATAGGAGGCAGTATGGCAGGGGCTGGTGGCTACACCTTC.

A note on this clone: This sample includes further DNA sequences coding for the same CDR3. This chain joins TRBV5-1 and TRBJ2-3; D ambiguous. In germline, CDR1 is SGHRS, CDR2 YFSETQ. Trimming stripped 0 bases from V and 6 bases from J, with 2 bases between. CDR3 length equals 11 residues. CDR3 bases: TGCGCCAGCAGCTTGGTTGATACGCAGTATTTT. It specifies CASSLVDTQYF.

V usage is TRBV7-3 and J usage is TRBJ2-5, with TRBD1 matching 9 bases. V trimming: 4 bases; J trimming: 2 bases; junction bases outside the gene matches: 2. The CDR3 spans 14 residues. The V gene's germline CDR1 is SGHTA and CDR2 FQGTGA. CDR3 region: CASSSGQGQETQYF. The CDR3 nucleotides read TGTGCCAGCAGCTCCGGACAGGGGCAAGAGACCCAGTACTTC.

The chain recombines TRBV25-1 with TRBJ2-7, with a tentative D call TRBD2 (6 bases). The V end lost 4 bases, the J end lost 3 bases, and 13 bases lay between the germline ends. This CDR3 region has 14 residues. The germline V gene encodes CDR1 MGHDK and CDR2 SYGVNS. CDR3 nucleotides: TGTGCCAGCAGTGCTTGGACTACAAGCTACGAGCAGTACTTC. Amino acids: CASSAWTTSYEQYF.

The chain employs TRBV27 and TRBJ1-6, with no clear D. Trimming pared 0 bases from V and 0 bases from J, leaving 6 bases between. The CDR3 totals 16 residues. The germline V gene has CDR1 MNHEY and CDR2 SMNVEV (reference sequence). DNA of the CDR3: TGTGCCAGCAGTTTATCAGGGAGCTCCTATAATTCACCCCTCCACTTT. Its translation is CASSLSGSSYNSPLHF.

V is TRBV5-1 and J is TRBJ2-1, with TRBD2 matching 7 bases. The germline V gene encodes CDR1 SGHRS and CDR2 YFSETQ. The J segment lost 5 bases and the V segment lost 7 bases, leaving 12 bases of the junction unmatched. The CDR3 sequence is 15 residues long. CDR3 DNA: TGCGCCAGCTCTCCTGGGAGGGCCTGGGACAATGAGCAGTTCTTC. As protein: CASSPGRAWDNEQFF.

The chain uses TRBV4-1 and TRBJ1-2; 8 bases match TRBD1. The CDR3 length is 14 residues. Unmatched junction bases numbered 6, after V lost 5 bases and J lost 4 bases. Germline values: CDR1 MGHRA, CDR2 YSYEKL. The CDR3 DNA sequence: TGCGCCAGCAGCGTTCAGGGGGCAGCCTATGGCTACACCTTC. Amino acids: CASSVQGAAYGYTF.